This T cell receptor beta chain was recorded in a study of CD8+ T cells in alopecia areata. Study background: A regimen of oral tofacitinib, 5 to 10 mg twice daily, was given to treated patients. A 6-month period off drug followed tofacitinib, which lasted 6 to 18 months.

From PBMCs, CD4+ and CD8+ T cells were sorted. Study conclusions and caveats: Lesional scalp exceeded normal scalp in clonality, especially in alopecia totalis/universalis.

Germline lookup yields CDR1 SGHRS and CDR2 YFSETQ. Trimming took 3 bases from V and 0 from J, leaving 12 bases between them. The CDR3 runs 16 residues. Following extraction, RNA underwent reverse transcription to cDNA, which served as the sequencing template. Generated by immunoSEQ multiplex PCR, the TCRdb table keeps only in-frame clones and is missing some. The sample shows over 150,000 clones, approximately 56% of them seen only once. About this clone itself: What it binds is unknown.

The TCR originated in a human donor with alopecia areata. The rearrangement uses TRBV5-1 and TRBJ1-4; weak D call: TRBD1 (5 bases). The sequences come from CD4+ T cells sorted from blood, collected at week 0. CDR3 bases: TGCGCCAGCAGCTCCGGGACGCTTGCAACTAATGAAAAACTGTTTTTT. Protein product: CASSSGTLATNEKLFF.